The present TCR beta chain was sequenced within a study of regulatory T cells in long-lasting Graves disease. Time point denoted: newly diagnosed GD, antithyroid drugs for less than 3 months. From RNA extracted from PBMCs, the TCR library was made. TCR beta libraries were built with iRepertoire HTBI primers and Arm-PCR of CDR3 regions. MiXCR was run by TCRdb on the multiplex PCR reads, yielding one entry per CDR3 protein. The data show 560,000 or so distinct CDR3 sequences, with 15% to 20% seen just once and more than 10% held by the top ten. The data were also submitted as part of a second study, on T cells in Graves' hyperthyroidism and ophthalmopathy.

This receptor was obtained from a man between 18 and 29 years old with Graves disease. The input for sequencing was peripheral blood mononuclear cells (PBMCs), taken at new diagnosis, from a patient treated with antithyroid drugs.

The CDR3 reads CASSRRDSNYGYTF. The CDR3 DNA reads TGTGCCAGCAGCCGCCGGGACTCTAACTATGGCTACACCTTC. The chain has TRBV9 and TRBJ1-2; TRBD1 is a possible D gene (5 bases). Germline CDR1 is SGDLS and CDR2 is YYNGEE. The CDR3 consists of 14 residues. The V and J ends lost 4 bases and 0 bases respectively, with 10 bases between them.